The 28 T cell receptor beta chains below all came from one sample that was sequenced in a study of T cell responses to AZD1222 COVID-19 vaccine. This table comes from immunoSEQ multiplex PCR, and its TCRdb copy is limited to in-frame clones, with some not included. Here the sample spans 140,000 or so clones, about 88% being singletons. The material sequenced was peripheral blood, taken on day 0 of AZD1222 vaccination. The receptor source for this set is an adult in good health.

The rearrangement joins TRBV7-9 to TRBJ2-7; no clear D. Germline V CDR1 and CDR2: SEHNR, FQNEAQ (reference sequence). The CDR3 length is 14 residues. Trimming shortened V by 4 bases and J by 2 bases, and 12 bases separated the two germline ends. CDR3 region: CASSSTAFPYEQYF. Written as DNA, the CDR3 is TGTGCCAGCAGCTCAACAGCTTTTCCCTACGAGCAGTACTTC.

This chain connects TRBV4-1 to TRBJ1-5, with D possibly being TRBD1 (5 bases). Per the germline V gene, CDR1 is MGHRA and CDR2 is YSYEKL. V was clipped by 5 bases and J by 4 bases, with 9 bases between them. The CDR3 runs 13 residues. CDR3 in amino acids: CASSERGNQPQHF. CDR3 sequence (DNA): TGCGCCAGCAGCGAACGGGGGAATCAGCCCCAGCATTTT.

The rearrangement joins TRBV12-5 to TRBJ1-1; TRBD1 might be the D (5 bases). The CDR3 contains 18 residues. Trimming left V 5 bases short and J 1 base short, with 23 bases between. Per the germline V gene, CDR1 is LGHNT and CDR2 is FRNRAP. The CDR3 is CASGPGGVREGKNTEAFF. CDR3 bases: TGTGCTAGTGGTCCTGGGGGTGTGAGGGAGGGCAAGAACACTGAAGCTTTCTTT.

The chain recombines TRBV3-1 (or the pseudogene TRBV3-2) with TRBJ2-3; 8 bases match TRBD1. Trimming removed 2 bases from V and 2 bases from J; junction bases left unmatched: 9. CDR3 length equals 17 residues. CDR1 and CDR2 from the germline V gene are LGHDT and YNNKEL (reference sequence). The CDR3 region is CASSQFPTGAVTDTQYF. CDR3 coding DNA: TGTGCCAGCAGCCAATTCCCGACAGGGGCCGTCACAGATACGCAGTATTTT.

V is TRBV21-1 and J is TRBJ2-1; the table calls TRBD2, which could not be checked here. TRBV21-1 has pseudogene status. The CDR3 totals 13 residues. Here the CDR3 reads CASSKVGASKRFF. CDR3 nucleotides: TGTGCCAGCAGCAAAGTAGGAGCTAGCAAGCGGTTCTTC.

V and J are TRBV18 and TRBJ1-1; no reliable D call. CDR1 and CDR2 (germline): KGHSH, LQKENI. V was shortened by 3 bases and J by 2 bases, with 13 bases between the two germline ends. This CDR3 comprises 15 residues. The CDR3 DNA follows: TGTGCCAGCTCACCTCTAGGCAGGCTCAACACTGAAGCTTTCTTT. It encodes CASSPLGRLNTEAFF. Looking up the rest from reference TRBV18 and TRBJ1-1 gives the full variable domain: NAGVMQNPRHLVRRRGQEARLRCSPMKGHSHVYWYRQLPEEGLKFMVYLQKENIIDESGMPKERFSAEFPKEGPSILRIQQVVRGDSAAYFCASSPLGRLNTEAFFGQGTRLTVV.

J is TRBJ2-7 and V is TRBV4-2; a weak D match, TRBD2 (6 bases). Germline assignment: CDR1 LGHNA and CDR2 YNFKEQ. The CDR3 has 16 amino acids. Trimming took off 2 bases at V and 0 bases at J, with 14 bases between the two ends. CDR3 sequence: CASSQLSGGSSYEQYF. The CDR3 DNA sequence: TGTGCCAGCAGCCAACTTAGCGGAGGGAGCTCCTACGAGCAGTACTTC.

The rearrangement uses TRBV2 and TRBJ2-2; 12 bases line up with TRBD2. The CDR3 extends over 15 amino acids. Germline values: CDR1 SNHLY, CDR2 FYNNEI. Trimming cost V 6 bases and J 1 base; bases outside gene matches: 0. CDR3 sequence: CASRTSGRNTGELFF. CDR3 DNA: TGTGCCAGCAGGACTAGCGGGAGGAACACCGGGGAGCTGTTTTTT.

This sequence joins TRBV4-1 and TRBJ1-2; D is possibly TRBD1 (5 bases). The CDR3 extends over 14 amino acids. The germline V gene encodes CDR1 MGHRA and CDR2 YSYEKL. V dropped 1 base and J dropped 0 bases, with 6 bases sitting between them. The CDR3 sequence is CASSQGGPNYGYTF. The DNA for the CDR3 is TGCGCCAGCAGCCAAGGGGGCCCTAACTATGGCTACACCTTC.

The CDR3 loop is CASSDRQQGLWQYF. The CDR3 DNA follows: TGTGCCAGCAGTGATCGGCAGCAGGGGTTATGGCAGTACTTC. V gene TRBV2 combines with J gene TRBJ2-7; TRBD1 might be the D (6 bases). The ends were cut back, 3 bases at V and 9 bases at J, with 18 bases in the middle. Germline CDR1 is SNHLY and CDR2 is FYNNEI. The CDR3 loop spans 14 amino acids.

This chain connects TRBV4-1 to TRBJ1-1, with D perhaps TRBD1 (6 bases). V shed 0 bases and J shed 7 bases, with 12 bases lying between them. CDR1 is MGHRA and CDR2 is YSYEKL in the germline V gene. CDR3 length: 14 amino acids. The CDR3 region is CASSQDHGQREAFF. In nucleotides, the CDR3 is TGCGCCAGCAGCCAAGATCACGGACAGCGTGAAGCTTTCTTT.

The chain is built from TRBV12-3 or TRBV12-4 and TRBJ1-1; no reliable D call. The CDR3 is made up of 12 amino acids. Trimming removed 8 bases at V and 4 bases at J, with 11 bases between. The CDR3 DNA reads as TGTGCCAGCTCTAAAAGGCCCACTGAAGCTTTCTTT. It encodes CASSKRPTEAFF.

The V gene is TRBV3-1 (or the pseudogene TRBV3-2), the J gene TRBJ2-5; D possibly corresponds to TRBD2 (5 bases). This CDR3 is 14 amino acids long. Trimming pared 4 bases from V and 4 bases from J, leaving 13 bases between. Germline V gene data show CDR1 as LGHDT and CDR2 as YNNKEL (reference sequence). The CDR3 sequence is CASSPDYNGETQYF. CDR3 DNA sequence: TGTGCCAGCAGCCCCGACTATAACGGAGAGACCCAGTACTTC.

The CDR3 DNA reads TGTGCCAGCAGCCCCTGGACAGGGCTCTCCTACGAGCAGTACTTC. The encoded protein is CASSPWTGLSYEQYF. The chain uses TRBV28 and TRBJ2-7; 8 bases map to TRBD1. The CDR3 contains 15 residues. Germline V gives CDR1 MDHEN, CDR2 SYDVKM. The junction had 7 bases not matched to a gene; V was cut back by 6 bases and J by 0 bases.

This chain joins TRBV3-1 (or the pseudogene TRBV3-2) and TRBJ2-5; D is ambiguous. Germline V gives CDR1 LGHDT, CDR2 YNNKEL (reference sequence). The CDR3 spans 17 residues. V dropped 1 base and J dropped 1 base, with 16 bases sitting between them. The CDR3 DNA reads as TGTGCCAGCAGCCAAGTAGCTCCTGGTAGGATCCAAGAGACCCAGTACTTC. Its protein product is CASSQVAPGRIQETQYF.

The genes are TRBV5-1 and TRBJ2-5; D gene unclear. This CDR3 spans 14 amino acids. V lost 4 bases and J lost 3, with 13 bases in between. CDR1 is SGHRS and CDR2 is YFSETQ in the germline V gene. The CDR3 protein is CASSLGSTEETQYF. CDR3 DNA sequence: TGCGCCAGCAGCCTGGGCTCGACCGAAGAGACCCAGTACTTC.

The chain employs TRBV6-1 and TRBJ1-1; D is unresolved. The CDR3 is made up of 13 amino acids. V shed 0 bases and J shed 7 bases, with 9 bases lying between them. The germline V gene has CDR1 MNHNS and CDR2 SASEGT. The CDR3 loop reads CASSEAMTGEAFF. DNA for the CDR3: TGTGCCAGCAGTGAAGCGATGACCGGTGAAGCTTTCTTT.

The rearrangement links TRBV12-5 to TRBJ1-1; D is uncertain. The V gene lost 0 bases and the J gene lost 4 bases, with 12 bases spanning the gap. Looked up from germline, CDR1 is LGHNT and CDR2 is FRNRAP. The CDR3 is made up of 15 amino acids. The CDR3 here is CASGLVLARGTEAFF. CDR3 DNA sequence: TGTGCTAGTGGTTTGGTACTGGCGAGAGGCACTGAAGCTTTCTTT.

CDR3 loop: CASSFYGRALNEQFF. CDR3 coding DNA: TGTGCCAGCAGTTTTTACGGGAGGGCCTTGAATGAGCAGTTCTTC. V and J are TRBV28 and TRBJ2-1; 8 bases map to TRBD2. The CDR3 runs 15 residues. Per the germline V gene, CDR1 is MDHEN and CDR2 is SYDVKM. Germline trimming cut 3 bases from V and 7 bases from J; bases unmatched to any gene: 8. The variable domain in full, completed from reference TRBV28 and TRBJ2-1, reads DVKVTQSSRYLVKRTGEKVFLECVQDMDHENMFWYRQDPGLGLRLIYFSYDVKMKEKGDIPEGYSVSREKKERFSLILESASTNQTSMYLCASSFYGRALNEQFFGPGTRLTVL.

CDR3 in amino acids: CASSVTTGKPLHF. Here the CDR3 DNA reads TGTGCCAGCAGCGTGACGACAGGCAAGCCCCTCCACTTT. This chain connects TRBV9 to TRBJ1-6; weak D call: TRBD1 (6 bases). V was trimmed by 2 bases and J by 13 bases, leaving 13 bases between them. The CDR3 totals 13 residues. Per germline, CDR1 SGDLS and CDR2 YYNGEE.

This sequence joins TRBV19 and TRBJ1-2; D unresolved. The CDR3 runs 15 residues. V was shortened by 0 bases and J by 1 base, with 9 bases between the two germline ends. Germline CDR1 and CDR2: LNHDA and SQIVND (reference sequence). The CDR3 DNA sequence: TGTGCCAGTAGTATAGATCGGGCAGGTAACTATGGCTACACCTTC. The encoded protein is CASSIDRAGNYGYTF.

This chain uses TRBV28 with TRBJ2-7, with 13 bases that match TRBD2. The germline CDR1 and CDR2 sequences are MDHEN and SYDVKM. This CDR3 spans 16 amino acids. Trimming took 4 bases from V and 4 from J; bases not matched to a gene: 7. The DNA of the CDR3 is TGTGCCAGCAGTTGGCCGGGACTAGCGGGAAAGTACGAGCAGTACTTC. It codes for CASSWPGLAGKYEQYF.

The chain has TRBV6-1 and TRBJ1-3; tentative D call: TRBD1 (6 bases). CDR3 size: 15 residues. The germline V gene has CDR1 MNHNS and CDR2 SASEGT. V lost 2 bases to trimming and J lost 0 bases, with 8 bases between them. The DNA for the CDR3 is TGTGCCAGCAGTGAAATAGGGGGCTCTGGAAACACCATATATTTT. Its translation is CASSEIGGSGNTIYF.

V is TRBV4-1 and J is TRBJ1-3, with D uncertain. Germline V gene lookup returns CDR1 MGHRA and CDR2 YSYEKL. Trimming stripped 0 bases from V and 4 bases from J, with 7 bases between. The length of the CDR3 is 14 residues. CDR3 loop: CASSQDSPGNTIYF. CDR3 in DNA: TGCGCCAGCAGCCAAGATTCTCCCGGAAACACCATATATTTT.

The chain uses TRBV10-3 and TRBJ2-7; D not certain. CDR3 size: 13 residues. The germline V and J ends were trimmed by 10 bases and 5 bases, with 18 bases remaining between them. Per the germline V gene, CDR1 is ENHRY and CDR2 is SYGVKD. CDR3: CATSERDIDEQYF. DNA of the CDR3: TGTGCCACCTCAGAAAGGGATATAGACGAGCAGTACTTC.

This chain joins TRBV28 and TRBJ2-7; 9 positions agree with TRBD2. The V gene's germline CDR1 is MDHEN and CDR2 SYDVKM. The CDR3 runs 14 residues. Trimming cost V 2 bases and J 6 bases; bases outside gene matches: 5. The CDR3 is CASSLVAGVLEQYF. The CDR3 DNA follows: TGTGCCAGCAGTTTAGTAGCGGGAGTTCTCGAGCAGTACTTC.

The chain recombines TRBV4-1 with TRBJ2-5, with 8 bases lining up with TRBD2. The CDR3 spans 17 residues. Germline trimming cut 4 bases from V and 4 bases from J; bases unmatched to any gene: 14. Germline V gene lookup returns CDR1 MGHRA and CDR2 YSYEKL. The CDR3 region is CASSRLTGTSQGETQYF. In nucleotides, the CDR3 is TGCGCCAGCAGCCGATTAACCGGGACTAGTCAGGGAGAGACCCAGTACTTC.

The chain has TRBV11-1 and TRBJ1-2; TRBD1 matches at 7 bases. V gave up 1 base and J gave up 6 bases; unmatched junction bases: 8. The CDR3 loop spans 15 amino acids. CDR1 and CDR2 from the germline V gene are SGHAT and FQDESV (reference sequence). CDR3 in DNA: TGTGCCAGCAGCTTAGAACTGGACAGGAGGGATGGCTACACCTTC. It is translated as CASSLELDRRDGYTF.